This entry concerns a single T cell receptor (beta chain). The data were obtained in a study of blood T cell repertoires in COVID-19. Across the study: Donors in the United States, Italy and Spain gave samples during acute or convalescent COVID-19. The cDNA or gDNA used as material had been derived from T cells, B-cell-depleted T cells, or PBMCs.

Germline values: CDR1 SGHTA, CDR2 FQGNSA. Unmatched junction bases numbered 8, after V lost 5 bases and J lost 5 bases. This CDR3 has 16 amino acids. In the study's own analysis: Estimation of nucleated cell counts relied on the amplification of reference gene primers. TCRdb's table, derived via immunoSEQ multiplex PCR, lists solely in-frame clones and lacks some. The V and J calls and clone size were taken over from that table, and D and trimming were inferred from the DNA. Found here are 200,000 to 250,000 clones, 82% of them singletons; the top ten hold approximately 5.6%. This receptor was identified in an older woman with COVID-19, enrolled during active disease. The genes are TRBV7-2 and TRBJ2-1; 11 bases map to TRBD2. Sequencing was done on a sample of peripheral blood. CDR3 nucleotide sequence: TGTGCCAGCAGCATGGCCGGGACTAGCGGAAACAATGAGCAGTTCTTC. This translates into CASSMAGTSGNNEQFF. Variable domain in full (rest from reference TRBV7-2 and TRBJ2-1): GAGVSQSPSNKVTEKGKDVELRCDPISGHTALYWYRQSLGQGLEFLIYFQGNSAPDKSGLPSDRFSAERTGGSVSTLTIQRTQQEDSAVYLCASSMAGTSGNNEQFFGPGTRLTVL.